A single sample gave rise to the 32 T cell receptor beta chains below, sequenced in a study of identical twins. TCRdb analysed the 5' RACE reads with MiXCR anew, one entry per CDR3 protein. The repertoire holds some 730,000 distinct CDR3 sequences, roughly 18% seen once, with around 13% in the top ten. This sample was shared with a second study, whose subject was T cells expressing NK-cell markers.

The sequenced sample was PBMCs. These receptor sequences come from a woman aged 18-35 years in good health.

The chain joins TRBV20-1 to TRBJ2-5, with D hard to call. Germline V lookup: CDR1 DFQATT, CDR2 SNEGSKA (reference sequence). The CDR3 runs 12 residues. With 5 bases removed from V and 2 bases from J, the gap between germline ends came to 9 bases. This chain's CDR3 is CSAVVKQETQYF. DNA of the CDR3: TGCAGTGCTGTAGTGAAACAAGAGACCCAGTACTTC.

J is TRBJ2-1 and V is TRBV3-1; TRBD1 aligns across 10 bases. With V trimmed by 3 bases and J by 8 bases, 4 bases remained unmatched. Looked up from germline, CDR1 is LGHDT and CDR2 is YNNKEL (reference sequence). The CDR3 spans 14 residues. CDR3 sequence (DNA): TGTGCCAGCAGCCACCAGACAGGGGGCTATGAGCAGTTCTTC. Amino acids: CASSHQTGGYEQFF.

The rearrangement joins TRBV7-9 to TRBJ2-7, with D maybe TRBD1 (5 bases). This CDR3 comprises 14 residues. Trimming shortened V by 4 bases and J by 5 bases, and 15 bases separated the two germline ends. The V gene's germline CDR1 is SEHNR and CDR2 FQNEAQ (reference sequence). The DNA of the CDR3 is TGTGCCAGCAGCTACTTTGACAGTTCCAACGAGCAGTACTTC. Amino acids: CASSYFDSSNEQYF.

This clonotype was counted between two and nine times. The chain recombines TRBV20-1 with TRBJ2-2; 8 positions agree with TRBD1. The CDR3 extends over 15 amino acids. Germline V gene data show CDR1 as DFQATT and CDR2 as SNEGSKA (reference sequence). Trimming removed 4 bases from V and 5 bases from J; junction bases left unmatched: 9. CDR3 residues: CSATKTGASTGELFF. The CDR3 nucleotides read TGCAGTGCTACTAAGACAGGGGCATCAACCGGGGAGCTGTTTTTT.

This clonotype was recorded a few times. The chain links TRBV9 to TRBJ1-3; D remains ambiguous. The CDR3 consists of 13 residues. The V and J ends lost 4 bases and 1 base respectively, with 6 bases between them. Per the germline V gene, CDR1 is SGDLS and CDR2 is YYNGEE. CDR3 sequence reads: CASSPGSGNTIYF. DNA for the CDR3: TGTGCCAGCAGCCCGGGATCTGGAAACACCATATATTTT.

CDR3 sequence reads: CASSFLVNEQYF. The CDR3 region has the DNA TGTGCCAGCAGTTTTTTAGTGAACGAGCAGTACTTC. The V and J genes are TRBV12-3 or TRBV12-4 and TRBJ2-7; D uncertain. Trimming removed 3 bases at V and 5 bases at J, with 8 bases between. The CDR3 runs to 12 residues.

This clonotype appeared many times. This sequence joins TRBV5-1 and TRBJ2-3; D remains unclear. Per the germline V gene, CDR1 is SGHRS and CDR2 is YFSETQ. Trimming removed 4 bases from V and 0 bases from J, with 6 bases in between. The CDR3 contains 13 residues. The CDR3 is CASSPSSTDTQYF. Here the CDR3 DNA reads TGCGCCAGCAGCCCGAGTAGCACAGATACGCAGTATTTT.

The chain joins TRBV19 to TRBJ2-3; 9 nucleotides match TRBD1. Unmatched junction bases numbered 3, after V lost 3 bases and J lost 5 bases. CDR3 size: 14 residues. Germline V gives CDR1 LNHDA, CDR2 SQIVND (reference sequence). CDR3 nucleotide sequence: TGTGCCAGTAGTATTCGGACAGGGGAAGATACGCAGTATTTT. It specifies CASSIRTGEDTQYF.

This clonotype was observed a handful of times. The chain links TRBV5-6 to TRBJ2-5; no reliable D call. V shed 0 bases and J shed 1 base, with 7 bases lying between them. This CDR3 spans 14 amino acids. Germline-derived CDR1 and CDR2 are SGHDT and YYEEEE. The CDR3 loop reads CASSLVPSQETQYF. CDR3 sequence (DNA): TGTGCCAGCAGCTTGGTACCCAGCCAAGAGACCCAGTACTTC.

This clonotype was observed many times. The chain is built from TRBV12-3 or TRBV12-4 and TRBJ2-1; 8 nucleotides align to TRBD2. J gave up 3 bases and V 9 bases, and 10 bases lay outside the gene matches. This CDR3 has 15 amino acids. CDR3 residues: CASFKREWYYNEQFF. Written as DNA, the CDR3 is TGTGCCAGTTTTAAGCGGGAGTGGTACTACAATGAGCAGTTCTTC.

The chain has TRBV29-1 and TRBJ2-3, with D perhaps given as TRBD1 or TRBD2 (5 bases each). V was shortened by 6 bases and J by 2 bases, with 15 bases between the two germline ends. The CDR3 is 14 residues long. The germline gives CDR1 SQVTM, CDR2 ANQGSEA. The CDR3 nucleotides are TGCAGCGTACCGGGGCCCAGGGCCACAGATACGCAGTATTTT. Protein: CSVPGPRATDTQYF.

Only a few counts were recorded for this clonotype. The genes are TRBV18 and TRBJ2-7, with unresolved D. Per germline, CDR1 KGHSH and CDR2 LQKENI. V lost 5 bases to trimming and J lost 7 bases, with 21 bases between them. The CDR3 extends over 15 amino acids. CDR3 in DNA: TGTGCCAGCTCAAGACTGAGTATAAGAGTTTCGGAGCAGTACTTC. Translated, it gives CASSRLSIRVSEQYF.

This chain joins TRBV12-3 or TRBV12-4 and TRBJ2-2; tentatively, D is TRBD2 (6 bases). This CDR3 region has 14 residues. V was shortened by 8 bases and J by 1 base, with 11 bases between the two germline ends. The CDR3 is CASSEGLNTGELFF. For the CDR3, the DNA is TGTGCCAGCTCGGAGGGCCTGAACACCGGGGAGCTGTTTTTT.

The chain is built from TRBV10-1 and TRBJ2-1; 7 nucleotides agree with TRBD2. The CDR3 contains 16 residues. V dropped 0 bases and J dropped 6; count of bases not matched to a gene: 8. CDR1 is WNHNN and CDR2 is SYGVQD in the germline V gene (reference sequence). The CDR3 loop reads CASSESTGGSRNEQFF. The CDR3 nucleotides are TGCGCCAGCAGTGAGTCTACGGGCGGGAGTCGCAATGAGCAGTTCTTC.

This rearrangement joins TRBV12-3 or TRBV12-4 to TRBJ2-2; TRBD1 agrees at 7 bases. This CDR3 is built from 15 residues. Germline trimming cut 5 bases from V and 4 bases from J; bases unmatched to any gene: 7. In DNA, the CDR3 is TGTGCCAGCAGTCCCGACAGGGTACGCACCGGGGAGCTGTTTTTT. It translates to CASSPDRVRTGELFF.

This clonotype was observed a handful of times. The rearrangement links TRBV7-9 to TRBJ1-1; D remains ambiguous. The V and J ends lost 1 base and 4 bases respectively, with 7 bases between them. Germline CDR1 and CDR2: SEHNR and FQNEAQ (reference sequence). CDR3 length equals 13 residues. CDR3 protein: CASSLEEGTEAFF. The CDR3 DNA reads as TGTGCCAGCAGCTTAGAGGAGGGCACTGAAGCTTTCTTT.

This clonotype was counted only a few times. V is TRBV9 and J is TRBJ2-7; D might be TRBD2 (6 bases). The V end lost 4 bases, the J end lost 3 bases, and 14 bases lay between the germline ends. The CDR3 is 14 amino acids. Per the germline V gene, CDR1 is SGDLS and CDR2 is YYNGEE. For the CDR3, the DNA is TGTGCCAGCAGCCCCACAAGACTAGTCTACGAGCAGTACTTC. Translating gives CASSPTRLVYEQYF.

This clonotype came up once. It may be a read error: a sequence one base away is much more abundant. This chain uses TRBV7-6 with TRBJ2-1; D is perhaps TRBD1 (5 bases). Germline CDR1 and CDR2: SGHVS and FNYEAQ. This CDR3 has 13 residues. The CDR3: CASSFREDNELFF. The CDR3 nucleotides read TGTGCCAGCAGCTTTCGTGAGGACAATGAGCTGTTCTTC.

The chain's CDR3 is CASSPTTGYNEQFF. The CDR3 nucleotides are TGCGCCAGCAGCCCAACGACAGGATACAATGAGCAGTTCTTC. The rearrangement uses TRBV5-1 and TRBJ2-1; a weak D match, TRBD1 (6 bases). The V gene's germline CDR1 is SGHRS and CDR2 YFSETQ. The CDR3 is 14 amino acids. Trimming pared 4 bases from V and 4 bases from J, leaving 12 bases between.

The chain uses TRBV27 and TRBJ1-6; D unclear. The length of the CDR3 is 13 residues. V lost 9 bases to trimming and J lost 9 bases, with 15 bases between them. Germline V lookup: CDR1 MNHEY, CDR2 SMNVEV (reference sequence). CDR3 sequence: CASCGGVRSPLHF. The CDR3 bases are TGTGCCAGTTGTGGAGGAGTACGTTCACCCCTCCACTTT.

V gene TRBV5-1 combines with J gene TRBJ1-1, with unresolved D. V lost 0 bases, J lost 2 bases, and 8 bases lay in between. Germline V gene sequence: CDR1 SGHRS, CDR2 YFSETQ. CDR3 size: 14 residues. The CDR3: CASSLEGINTEAFF. The CDR3 DNA follows: TGCGCCAGCAGCTTGGAAGGGATTAACACTGAAGCTTTCTTT.

This clonotype was detected a few times. This chain uses TRBV5-1 with TRBJ2-1, with 7 bases matching TRBD2. Unmatched junction bases numbered 5, after V lost 1 base and J lost 7 bases. The CDR3 is 14 amino acids. The V gene's germline CDR1 is SGHRS and CDR2 YFSETQ. The CDR3 loop is CASSLLTSRNEQFF. The DNA for the CDR3 is TGCGCCAGCAGCTTGCTGACTAGCCGGAATGAGCAGTTCTTC.

This chain connects TRBV29-1 to TRBJ2-3; possibly TRBD1 for D (5 bases). Germline V gene lookup returns CDR1 SQVTM and CDR2 ANQGSEA. The length of the CDR3 is 14 residues. V was shortened by 0 bases and J by 3 bases, with 10 bases between the two germline ends. This CDR3 is CSVEDGAATDTQYF. CDR3 DNA: TGCAGCGTTGAAGATGGGGCGGCAACAGATACGCAGTATTTT.

The genes are TRBV11-2 and TRBJ1-1, with 7 bases aligning to TRBD1. Germline trimming cut 1 base from V and 6 bases from J; bases unmatched to any gene: 2. This CDR3 is 13 amino acids long. Germline CDR1 reads SGHAT; CDR2 reads FQNNGV. The CDR3 sequence is CASSLVTGAEAFF. CDR3 nucleotides: TGTGCCAGCAGCTTAGTTACAGGGGCTGAAGCTTTCTTT.

V and J are TRBV7-9 and TRBJ2-2; tentatively, D is TRBD1 or TRBD2 (5 bases each). This CDR3 has 16 residues. The V end was cut by 5 bases, the J end by 6 bases, with 19 bases between. Germline values: CDR1 SEHNR, CDR2 FQNEAQ (reference sequence). The CDR3, as DNA: TGTGCCAGCAGCGCCGACCCCGCGAAGGGACCCGGGGAGCTGTTTTTT. Its protein product is CASSADPAKGPGELFF. The entire variable domain, with the rest obtained from reference TRBV7-9 and TRBJ2-2, is as follows: DTGVSQNPRHKITKRGQNVTFRCDPISEHNRLYWYRQTLGQGPEFLTYFQNEAQLEKSRLLSDRFSAERPKGSFSTLEIQRTEQGDSAMYLCASSADPAKGPGELFFGEGSRLTVL.

This clonotype was detected a few times. The genes are TRBV7-2 and TRBJ2-1; 7 bases map to TRBD1. CDR1 is SGHTA and CDR2 is FQGNSA in the germline V gene. Unmatched junction bases numbered 7, after V lost 5 bases and J lost 9 bases. The CDR3 spans 13 residues. The CDR3 loop is CASSLPTGAEQFF. The CDR3 DNA sequence: TGTGCCAGCAGCCTCCCCACAGGGGCTGAGCAGTTCTTC.

The chain links TRBV1 to TRBJ2-1; no check of the table's D call, TRBD1, against the DNA was made. TRBV1 is a pseudogene segment. The CDR3 is made up of 14 amino acids. CDR3 in amino acids: CTNVPGTPYNEQFF. The DNA for the CDR3 is TGCACCAACGTCCCGGGGACCCCCTACAATGAGCAGTTCTTC.

This clonotype showed up many times. The rearrangement uses TRBV7-9 and TRBJ2-1; D is uncertain. The CDR3 length is 13 residues. The V gene's germline CDR1 is SEHNR and CDR2 FQNEAQ (reference sequence). The germline V and J ends were trimmed by 2 bases and 4 bases, with 6 bases remaining between them. The CDR3 loop reads CASSLSTYNEQFF. In nucleotides, the CDR3 is TGTGCCAGCAGCTTATCTACGTACAATGAGCAGTTCTTC.

This clonotype was seen more than once but under ten times. This chain links TRBV5-5 with TRBJ1-1; the D gene is possibly TRBD1 (5 bases). The CDR3 is 14 residues long. Germline V gene lookup returns CDR1 SGHKS and CDR2 YYEKEE (reference sequence). V lost 4 bases and J 1 base, leaving 11 bases between the germline ends. CDR3 sequence: CASSTLTGNTEAFF. CDR3 DNA sequence: TGTGCCAGCAGCACCTTAACAGGGAACACTGAAGCTTTCTTT.

V usage is TRBV20-1 and J usage is TRBJ1-1, with TRBD1 as a possible D gene (6 bases). Trimming took off 5 bases at V and 4 bases at J, with 20 bases between the two ends. CDR3 length: 15 residues. Germline lookup yields CDR1 DFQATT and CDR2 SNEGSKA (reference sequence). In DNA form, the CDR3 reads TGCAGTGCTGGGCGCTTAACAGGGACAATCACTGAAGCTTTCTTT. It encodes CSAGRLTGTITEAFF.

This clonotype was seen a few times. The chain combines TRBV5-1 with TRBJ2-1, with 7 bases that match TRBD2. The CDR3 loop spans 18 amino acids. The ends lost 5 bases at V and 8 bases at J; junction bases unmatched: 22. Germline lookup yields CDR1 SGHRS and CDR2 YFSETQ. The CDR3 reads CASRDARLGLPSGDEQFF. CDR3 in DNA: TGCGCCAGCAGGGATGCGCGATTGGGACTACCCTCTGGGGATGAGCAGTTCTTC.

This clonotype was detected a few times. V and J are TRBV10-3 and TRBJ2-6; D call uncertain. The CDR3 sequence is 16 residues long. The germline V and J ends were trimmed by 3 bases and 0 bases, with 9 bases remaining between them. Germline lookup yields CDR1 ENHRY and CDR2 SYGVKD. The CDR3 DNA reads as TGTGCCATCAGTGACCCCGGGCACTCTGGGGCCAACGTCCTGACTTTC. Translation gives CAISDPGHSGANVLTF.